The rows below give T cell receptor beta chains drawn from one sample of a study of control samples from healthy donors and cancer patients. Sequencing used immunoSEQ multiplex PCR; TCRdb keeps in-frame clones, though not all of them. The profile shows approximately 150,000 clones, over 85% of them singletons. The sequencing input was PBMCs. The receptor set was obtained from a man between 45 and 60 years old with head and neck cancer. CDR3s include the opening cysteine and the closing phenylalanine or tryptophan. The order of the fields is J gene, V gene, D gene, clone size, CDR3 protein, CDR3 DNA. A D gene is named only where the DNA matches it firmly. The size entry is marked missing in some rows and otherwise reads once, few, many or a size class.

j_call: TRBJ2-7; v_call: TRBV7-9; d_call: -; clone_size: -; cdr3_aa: CASSSTADEQYF; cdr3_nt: TGTGCCAGCAGCTCTACGGCCGACGAGCAGTACTTC
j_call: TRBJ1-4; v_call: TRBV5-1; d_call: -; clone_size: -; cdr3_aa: CASSLSGGTTNEKLFF; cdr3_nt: TGCGCCAGCAGCCTGTCCGGGGGCACAACTAATGAAAAACTGTTTTTT
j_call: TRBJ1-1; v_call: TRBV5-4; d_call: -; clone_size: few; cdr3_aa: CASSLGRAEAFF; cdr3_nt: TGTGCCAGCAGCTTGGGACGCGCTGAAGCTTTCTTT
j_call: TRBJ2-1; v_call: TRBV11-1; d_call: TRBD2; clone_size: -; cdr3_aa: CASSFTSVSSYNEQFF; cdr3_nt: TGTGCCAGCAGCTTTACTAGCGTAAGCTCCTACAATGAGCAGTTCTTC
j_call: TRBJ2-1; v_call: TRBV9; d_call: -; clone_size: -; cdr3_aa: CASSLRGDGYNEQFF; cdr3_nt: TGTGCCAGCAGCCTCAGGGGGGATGGTTACAATGAGCAGTTCTTC
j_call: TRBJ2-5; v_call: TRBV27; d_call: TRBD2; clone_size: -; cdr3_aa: CASSKERGARETQYF; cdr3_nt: TGTGCCAGCAGTAAGGAGCGGGGTGCTCGAGAGACCCAGTACTTC
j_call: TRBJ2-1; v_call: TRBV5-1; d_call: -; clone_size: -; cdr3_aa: CASSLSYYNEQFF; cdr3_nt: TGCGCCAGCAGCTTGTCCTACTACAATGAGCAGTTCTTC
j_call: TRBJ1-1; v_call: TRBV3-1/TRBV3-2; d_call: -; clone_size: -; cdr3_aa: CASSQGIRRGGTEAFF; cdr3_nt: TGTGCCAGCAGCCAAGGAATTCGGCGGGGCGGCACTGAAGCTTTCTTT
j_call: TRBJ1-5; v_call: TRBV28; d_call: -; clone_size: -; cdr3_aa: CASSRTSWGDQPQHF; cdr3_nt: TGTGCCAGCAGTCGGACATCTTGGGGTGATCAGCCCCAGCATTTT
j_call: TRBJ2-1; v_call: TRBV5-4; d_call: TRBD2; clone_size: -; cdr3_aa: CASSSTQRGIDRNEQFF; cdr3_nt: TGTGCCAGCAGCTCGACCCAGCGGGGGATTGATAGGAATGAGCAGTTCTTC
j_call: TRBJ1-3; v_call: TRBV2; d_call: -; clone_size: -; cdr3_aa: CASSEYRVYSGNTIYF; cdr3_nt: TGTGCCAGCAGTGAGTACAGGGTGTACTCTGGAAACACCATATATTTT
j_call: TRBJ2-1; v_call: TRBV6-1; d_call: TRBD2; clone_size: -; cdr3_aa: CASSEATGTSRVDEQFF; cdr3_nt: TGTGCCAGCAGTGAAGCTACCGGGACTAGCAGGGTCGATGAGCAGTTCTTC
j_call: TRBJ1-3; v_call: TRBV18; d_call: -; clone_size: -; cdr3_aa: CASSPDSSGNTIYF; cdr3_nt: TGTGCCAGCTCACCTGACAGCTCTGGAAACACCATATATTTT
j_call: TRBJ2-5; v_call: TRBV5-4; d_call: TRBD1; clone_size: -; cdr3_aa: CASSTGEETQYF; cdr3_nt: TGTGCCAGCAGTACAGGGGAAGAGACCCAGTACTTC
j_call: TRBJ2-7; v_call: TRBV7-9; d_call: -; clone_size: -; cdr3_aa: CASSLGNRRALHEQYF; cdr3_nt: TGTGCCAGCAGCTTAGGTAACAGACGAGCCCTTCACGAGCAGTACTTC
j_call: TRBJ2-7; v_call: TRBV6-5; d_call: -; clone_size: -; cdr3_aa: CASSYSSRGDYEQYF; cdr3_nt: TGTGCCAGCAGTTACTCCTCCAGGGGGGATTACGAGCAGTACTTC
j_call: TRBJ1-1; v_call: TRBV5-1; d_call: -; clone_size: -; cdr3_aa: CASSLVAGDKTEAFF; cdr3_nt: TGCGCCAGCAGCTTGGTCGCGGGGGACAAGACTGAAGCTTTCTTT
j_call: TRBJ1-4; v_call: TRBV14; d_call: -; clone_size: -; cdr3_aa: CASSPRTGEKLFF; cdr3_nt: TGTGCCAGCAGCCCTAGAACAGGCGAAAAACTGTTTTTT
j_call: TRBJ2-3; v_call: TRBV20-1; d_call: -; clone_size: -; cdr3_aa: CSARDNTQYF; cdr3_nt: TGCAGTGCTAGAGATAATACGCAGTATTTT
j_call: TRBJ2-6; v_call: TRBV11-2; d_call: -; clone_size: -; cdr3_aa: CASSLDRSGANVLTF; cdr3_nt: TGTGCCAGCAGCTTAGACAGATCTGGGGCCAACGTCCTGACTTTC
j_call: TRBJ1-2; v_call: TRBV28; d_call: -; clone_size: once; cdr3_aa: CASSFAQGIYGYTF; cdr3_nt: TGTGCCAGCAGTTTTGCACAGGGTATCTATGGCTACACCTTC
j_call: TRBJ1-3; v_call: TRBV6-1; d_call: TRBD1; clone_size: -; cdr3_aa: CASSEGGTGRNTIYF; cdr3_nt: TGTGCCAGCAGTGAAGGAGGGACAGGGAGAAACACCATATATTTT
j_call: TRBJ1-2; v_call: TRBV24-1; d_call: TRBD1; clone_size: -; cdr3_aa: CATSDLGTGVGGYTF; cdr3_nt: TGTGCCACCAGTGATTTGGGGACAGGGGTGGGTGGCTACACCTTC
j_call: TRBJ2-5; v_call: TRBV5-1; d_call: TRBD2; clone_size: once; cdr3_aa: CASSSAGTSGGRGTQYF; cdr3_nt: TGCGCCAGCAGCTCCGCCGGGACTAGCGGGGGGCGGGGGACCCAGTACTTC
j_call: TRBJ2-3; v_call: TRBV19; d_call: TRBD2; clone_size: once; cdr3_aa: CASSISGWTSAADTQYF; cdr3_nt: TGTGCCAGTAGTATATCCGGGTGGACTAGCGCGGCGGATACGCAGTATTTT
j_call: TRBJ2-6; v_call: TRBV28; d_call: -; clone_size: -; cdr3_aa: CASGQRRSGANVLTF; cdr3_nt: TGTGCCAGCGGACAGAGACGATCTGGGGCCAACGTCCTGACTTTC
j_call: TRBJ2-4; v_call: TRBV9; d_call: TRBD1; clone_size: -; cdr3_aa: CASSVGRDRGFGAKNIQYF; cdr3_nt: TGTGCCAGCAGCGTAGGCCGGGACAGGGGGTTTGGGGCCAAAAACATTCAGTACTTC
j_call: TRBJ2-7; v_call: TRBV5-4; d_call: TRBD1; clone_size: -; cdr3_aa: CASSGGQGVYEQYF; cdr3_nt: TGTGCCAGCAGCGGGGGACAGGGGGTCTACGAGCAGTACTTC
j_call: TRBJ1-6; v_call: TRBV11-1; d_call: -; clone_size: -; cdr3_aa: CASSLLSGRGNSPLHF; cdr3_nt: TGTGCCAGCAGCCTATTAAGCGGCAGGGGAAATTCACCCCTCCACTTT
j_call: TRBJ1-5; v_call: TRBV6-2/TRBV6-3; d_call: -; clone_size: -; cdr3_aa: CASTPGGQLNQPQHF; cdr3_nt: TGTGCCAGCACCCCCGGAGGACAGCTAAATCAGCCCCAGCATTTT
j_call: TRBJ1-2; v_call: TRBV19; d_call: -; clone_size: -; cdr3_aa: CASSIGEGSLYGYTF; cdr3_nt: TGTGCCAGTAGTATTGGGGAAGGATCCCTTTATGGCTACACCTTC
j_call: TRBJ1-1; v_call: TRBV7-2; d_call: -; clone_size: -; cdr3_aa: CASSLNIIRDTEAFF; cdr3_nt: TGTGCCAGCAGCTTAAATATTATACGAGACACTGAAGCTTTCTTT
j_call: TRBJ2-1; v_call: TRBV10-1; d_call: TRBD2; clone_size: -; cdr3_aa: CASSDGGTSEHNEQFF; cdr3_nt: TGCGCCAGCAGTGACGGGGGGACTAGCGAGCACAATGAGCAGTTCTTC
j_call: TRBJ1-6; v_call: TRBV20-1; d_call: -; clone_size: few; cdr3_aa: CSASRKDLPNSPLHF; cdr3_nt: TGCAGTGCTAGTAGAAAGGATCTCCCCAATTCACCCCTCCACTTT
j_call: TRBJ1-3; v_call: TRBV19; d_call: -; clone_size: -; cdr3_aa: CASSTALTDTIYF; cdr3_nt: TGTGCCAGTTCCACGGCCCTGACGGACACCATATATTTT
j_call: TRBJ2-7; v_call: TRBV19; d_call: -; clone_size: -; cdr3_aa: CASKAGDYEQYF; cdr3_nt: TGTGCCAGTAAAGCAGGGGACTACGAGCAGTACTTC
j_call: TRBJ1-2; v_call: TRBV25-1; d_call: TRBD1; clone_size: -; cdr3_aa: CASSGQGLGHGYTF; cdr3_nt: TGTGCCAGCAGTGGACAGGGGCTTGGACATGGCTACACCTTC
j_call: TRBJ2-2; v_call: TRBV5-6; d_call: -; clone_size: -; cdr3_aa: CASSLGGAGELFF; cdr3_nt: TGTGCCAGCAGCTTGGGGGGGGCCGGGGAGCTGTTTTTT
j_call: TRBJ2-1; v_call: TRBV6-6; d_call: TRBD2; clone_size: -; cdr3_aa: CASSATSGDNEQFF; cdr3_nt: TGTGCCAGCAGCGCTACTAGCGGAGACAATGAGCAGTTCTTC
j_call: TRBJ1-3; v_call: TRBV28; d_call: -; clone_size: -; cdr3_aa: CASSLSLGRAGNTIYF; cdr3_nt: TGTGCCAGCAGTTTAAGTTTGGGCAGGGCCGGAAACACCATATATTTT
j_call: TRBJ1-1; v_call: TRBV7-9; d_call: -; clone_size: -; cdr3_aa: CASMMGTEAFF; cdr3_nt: TGTGCCAGCATGATGGGCACTGAAGCTTTCTTT
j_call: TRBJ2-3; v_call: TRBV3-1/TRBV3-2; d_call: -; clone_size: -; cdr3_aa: CASRPGGALTDTQYF; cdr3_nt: TGTGCCAGCCGACCTGGAGGAGCGTTGACAGATACGCAGTATTTT
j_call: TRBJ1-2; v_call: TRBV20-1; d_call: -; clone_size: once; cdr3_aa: CSARRDYGYTF; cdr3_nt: TGCAGTGCTCGACGAGACTATGGCTACACCTTC
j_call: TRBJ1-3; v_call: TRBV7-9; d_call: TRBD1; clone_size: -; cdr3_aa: CASSPRGRGNTIYF; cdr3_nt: TGTGCCAGCAGCCCCAGGGGGCGCGGAAACACCATATATTTT
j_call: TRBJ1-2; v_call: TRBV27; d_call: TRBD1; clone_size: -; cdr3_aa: CASSSQGGAGYTF; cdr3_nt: TGTGCCAGCAGTTCCCAGGGGGGCGCTGGCTACACCTTC
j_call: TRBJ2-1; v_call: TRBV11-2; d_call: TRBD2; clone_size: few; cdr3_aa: CASSLEGWASGSYNEQFF; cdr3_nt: TGTGCCAGCAGCTTAGAGGGTTGGGCTAGCGGGAGTTACAATGAGCAGTTCTTC
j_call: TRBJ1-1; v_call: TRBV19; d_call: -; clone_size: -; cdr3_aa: CASSWANTEAFF; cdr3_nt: TGTGCCAGTAGTTGGGCGAACACTGAAGCTTTCTTT
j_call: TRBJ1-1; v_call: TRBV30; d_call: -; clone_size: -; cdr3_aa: CAWAPDSSTEAFF; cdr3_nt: TGTGCCTGGGCCCCCGACAGTTCCACTGAAGCTTTCTTT
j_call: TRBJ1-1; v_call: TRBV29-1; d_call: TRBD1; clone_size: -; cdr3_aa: CSVARQGMTEAFF; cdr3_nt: TGCAGCGTTGCCCGACAGGGGATGACTGAAGCTTTCTTT
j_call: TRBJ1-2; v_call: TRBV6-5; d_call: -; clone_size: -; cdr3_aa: CASGLWNRVEGYTF; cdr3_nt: TGTGCCAGCGGCTTATGGAACAGGGTGGAAGGCTACACCTTC